A selection of T cell receptor beta chains follows, all from one sample in a study of T cell responses to AZD1222 COVID-19 vaccine. Sequenced by immunoSEQ multiplex PCR; TCRdb stores in-frame clones only, minus some. The sample includes roughly 70,000 clones, 70% to 90% of them seen just once. This specimen consisted of peripheral blood, obtained 28 days after the second AZD1222 dose. The source of these receptors is an adult who received the AZD1222 COVID-19 vaccine. Each CDR3 is given with its conserved first and last residue. Each record gives: J gene, clone size, D gene, V gene, CDR3 DNA, CDR3 protein. D genes are given only for firm matches. Rows may omit the clone size; those that give it use once, few, many or a size class.

TRBJ1-1 | NA | NA | TRBV13 | TGTGCCAGCAGCTTAAGAGACACTGAAGCTTTCTTT | CASSLRDTEAFF
TRBJ1-1 | NA | TRBD1 | TRBV7-8 | TGTGCCAGCAGCCCACAGGGGGTCATGAACACTGAAGCTTTCTTT | CASSPQGVMNTEAFF
TRBJ2-3 | NA | TRBD2 | TRBV7-2 | TGTGCCAGCAGCCTATCTAGCGGGAGGTTCACAGATACGCAGTATTTT | CASSLSSGRFTDTQYF
TRBJ1-3 | NA | NA | TRBV30 | TGTGCCTCCGCAGGGTGGGCAGTACCTGGAAACACCATATATTTT | CASAGWAVPGNTIYF
TRBJ2-1 | NA | TRBD1 | TRBV6-4 | TGTGCCAGCAGCCCCGCCGGGACAGGGAACAATGAGCAGTTCTTC | CASSPAGTGNNEQFF
TRBJ2-3 | NA | NA | TRBV6-5 | TGTGCCAGCAGGCTCCGGGGCCTCACAGATACGCAGTATTTT | CASRLRGLTDTQYF
TRBJ1-3 | NA | NA | TRBV7-3 | TGTGCCAGCAGCCTTTGGGAGGGAAACACCATATATTTT | CASSLWEGNTIYF
TRBJ2-7 | NA | NA | TRBV13 | TGTGCCAGCAGCTTTGGGATTAGGCGGCTCGGTCCCTACGAGCAGTACTTC | CASSFGIRRLGPYEQYF
TRBJ1-1 | few | NA | TRBV28 | TGTGCCAGCCCTCCCACCCCCGGGGGTGGCACTGAAGCTTTCTTT | CASPPTPGGGTEAFF
TRBJ2-3 | NA | TRBD2 | TRBV25-1 | TGTGCCAGCAGTGAATTAATACTAGCGGGAGCAGATACGCAGTATTTT | CASSELILAGADTQYF
TRBJ1-2 | NA | NA | TRBV5-1 | TGCGCCAGCAGCTTGCAGCGAGGGGATGGCTACACCTTC | CASSLQRGDGYTF
TRBJ2-2 | NA | TRBD2 | TRBV10-3 | TGTGCCATCAGTGATCCTAGCGGGTTGGGGGAGCTGTTTTTT | CAISDPSGLGELFF
TRBJ1-5 | NA | NA | TRBV7-9 | TGTGCCAGCAGCTTAGAGGGGGGCAATCAGCCCCAGCATTTT | CASSLEGGNQPQHF
TRBJ1-5 | NA | NA | TRBV6-5 | TGTGCCAGCAGACGCCGGCAGGGACAACAGCCCCAGCATTTT | CASRRRQGQQPQHF
TRBJ1-1 | once | NA | TRBV27 | TGTGCCAGCAGTTTGAGATCCCTTGGAGGGACTAAGAACACTGAAGCTTTCTTT | CASSLRSLGGTKNTEAFF
TRBJ1-5 | NA | NA | TRBV19 | TGTGCCAGTAGTATTTGGTTCGGCAATCAGCCCCAGCATTTT | CASSIWFGNQPQHF
TRBJ2-3 | NA | NA | TRBV19 | TGTGCCAGTACGGTGGATCGAGATACGCAGTATTTT | CASTVDRDTQYF
TRBJ2-7 | NA | TRBD2 | TRBV6-2/TRBV6-3 | TGTGCCAGCAGTTACGACCATACTAGCGGGAGGATCTACGAGCAGTACTTC | CASSYDHTSGRIYEQYF
TRBJ2-7 | NA | TRBD2 | TRBV6-1 | TGTGCCAGCAGTGACCCGACTAGCGGGAGCTACGAGCAGTACTTC | CASSDPTSGSYEQYF
TRBJ2-7 | NA | NA | TRBV7-8 | TGTGCCAGCAGGTCTCTAGCGTCGGACTACGAGCAGTACTTC | CASRSLASDYEQYF
TRBJ2-1 | NA | TRBD2 | TRBV5-6 | TGTGCCAGCAGCTTGAGTTTGGGGACTAATAAGTTCTTC | CASSLSLGTNKFF
TRBJ2-2 | NA | NA | TRBV19 | TGTGCCAGTAGTATCCCTACCCCCGGGGAGCTGTTTTTT | CASSIPTPGELFF
TRBJ2-5 | NA | TRBD2 | TRBV5-1 | TGCGCCAGCAGGAGACTAGCGGAACAAGAGACCCAGTACTTC | CASRRLAEQETQYF
TRBJ1-1 | NA | NA | TRBV10-1 | TGCGCCAGCAGTGCCGCAGGGGCCCCTGACGGCACTGAAGCTTTCTTT | CASSAAGAPDGTEAFF
TRBJ2-7 | NA | TRBD2 | TRBV18 | TGTGCCAGCTCACCACCGGCGGGAGCGGGGAACGAGCAGTACTTC | CASSPPAGAGNEQYF
TRBJ2-1 | NA | NA | TRBV10-1 | TGCGCCAGCAGTGAGCACCGGGGCCCCTACAATGAGCAGTTCTTC | CASSEHRGPYNEQFF
TRBJ1-2 | NA | NA | TRBV29-1 | TGCAGCGTTGAAAAGGGAATTGACTATGGCTACACCTTC | CSVEKGIDYGYTF
TRBJ1-2 | NA | TRBD1 | TRBV6-5 | TGTGCCAGTCGACAGGGGCACTATGGCTACACCTTC | CASRQGHYGYTF
TRBJ2-7 | NA | TRBD2 | TRBV15 | TGTGCCACCAGCAGAGAGCCCGGCGGGAGCTCCGAGCAGTACTTC | CATSREPGGSSEQYF
TRBJ1-6 | NA | NA | TRBV27 | TGTGCCAGCAGTCAGCTCAGGGGTAGTTCACCCCTCCACTTT | CASSQLRGSSPLHF
TRBJ2-3 | once | TRBD1 | TRBV19 | TGTGCCAGTAGTCCGGGACAGTCGAGCACAGATACGCAGTATTTT | CASSPGQSSTDTQYF
TRBJ2-5 | NA | NA | TRBV30 | TGTGCCTGGAGTGTAGTGGCGTTTCAAGAGACCCAGTACTTC | CAWSVVAFQETQYF
TRBJ2-1 | few | TRBD2 | TRBV5-1 | TGCGCCAGCAGCTGGACTAGCGGGAGCCCTTCCTACAATGAGCAGTTCTTC | CASSWTSGSPSYNEQFF
TRBJ1-1 | NA | NA | TRBV14 | TGTGCCAGCAGCCAAGAAATACATCTAAACACTGAAGCTTTCTTT | CASSQEIHLNTEAFF
TRBJ1-4 | once | NA | TRBV7-7 | TGTGCTAGCAGCCCCTACGACCGAGCAACTAATGAAAAACTGTTTTTT | CASSPYDRATNEKLFF
TRBJ2-3 | NA | NA | TRBV7-2 | TGTGCCAGCAGCGATAGACCGGGAGGCACAGATACGCAGTATTTT | CASSDRPGGTDTQYF
TRBJ1-6 | once | NA | TRBV2 | TGTGCCAGCAGGCCCCTCGGAAGGGACGGTTCACCCCTCCACTTT | CASRPLGRDGSPLHF
TRBJ1-1 | few | NA | TRBV2 | TGTGCCAGCAGAACGGGCTCGGTCGGGGGCACTGAAGCTTTCTTT | CASRTGSVGGTEAFF
TRBJ1-1 | NA | TRBD1 | TRBV6-1 | TGTGCCAGCAGTGAAGCGACAGGGAAAGGGTACACTGAAGCTTTCTTT | CASSEATGKGYTEAFF
TRBJ2-7 | NA | TRBD2 | TRBV2 | TGTGCCACCAGTAGCGGGAGGGGCACCTACGAGCAGTACTTC | CATSSGRGTYEQYF
TRBJ2-7 | NA | NA | TRBV27 | TGTGCCACCAATTTCTACGAGCAGTACTTC | CATNFYEQYF
TRBJ1-2 | NA | TRBD1 | TRBV5-6 | TGTGCCAGCAGCCGGAGACAGGGGACAGGCGGCTACACCTTC | CASSRRQGTGGYTF
TRBJ1-1 | few | NA | TRBV10-3 | TGTGCCATCAGTGAGTCCTCATTTAGGACCGAGAACACTGAAGCTTTCTTT | CAISESSFRTENTEAFF
TRBJ1-2 | NA | NA | TRBV19 | TGTGCCAGTACTATCAGCCCCCGGGATCCAGCTAACTATGGCTACACCTTC | CASTISPRDPANYGYTF
TRBJ1-1 | NA | TRBD1 | TRBV9 | TGTGCCAGCAGTCCTCGGGACAGGGTTGATGAAGCTTTCTTT | CASSPRDRVDEAFF
TRBJ1-6 | NA | TRBD1 | TRBV7-3 | TGTGCCAGCAGTTTGACAGGGGGCGATTCACCCCTCCACTTT | CASSLTGGDSPLHF
TRBJ1-3 | few | NA | TRBV6-5 | TGTGCCAGCAGTTACTCTCCGGACTCTGGAAACACCATATATTTT | CASSYSPDSGNTIYF
TRBJ2-1 | few | TRBD2 | TRBV7-3 | TGTGCCAGCAGCGGGAGCCTTAGCGGGAAGCACTACAATGAGCAGTTCTTC | CASSGSLSGKHYNEQFF
TRBJ2-3 | NA | NA | TRBV27 | TGTGCCAGCTCCGGACCGGGACAAACGCAGTATTTT | CASSGPGQTQYF
TRBJ2-1 | NA | NA | TRBV7-9 | TGTGCCAGCAGCTTATCTCAGGGGCCCCGCAATGAGCAGTTCTTC | CASSLSQGPRNEQFF